A selection of T cell receptor beta chains follows, all from one sample in a study of blood T cell repertoires in COVID-19. TCRdb keeps only in-frame clones here, not all; method: immunoSEQ multiplex PCR. Of about 170,000 clones in the sample, around four fifths are singletons; the top ten hold roughly 2.7%. Sequenced input: peripheral blood. The origin of the receptors is an elderly woman with COVID-19, enrolled during active disease. The CDR3 runs from the conserved cysteine through the conserved F or W. Each record gives: J gene, clone size, V gene, D gene, CDR3 DNA, CDR3 protein. D genes are given only for firm matches. Only some rows state a clone size, as once, few, many or a class for expanded clones.

j_gene: TRBJ2-4
abundance: .
v_gene: TRBV18
d_gene: TRBD2
CDR3nt: TGTGCCAGCTCACGACTAGCGGGAGACGATCTCTTAGCCAAAAACATTCAGTACTTC
CDR3aa: CASSRLAGDDLLAKNIQYF

j_gene: TRBJ1-4
abundance: once
v_gene: TRBV5-1
d_gene: .
CDR3nt: TGCGCCAGCAGGGTCCTACCACCAGAGGAGGCAACTAATGAAAAACTGTTTTTT
CDR3aa: CASRVLPPEEATNEKLFF

j_gene: TRBJ1-1
abundance: .
v_gene: TRBV30
d_gene: .
CDR3nt: TGTGCCTGGAGTCTGGGGGGGCTTGAAGCTTTCTTT
CDR3aa: CAWSLGGLEAFF

j_gene: TRBJ2-2
abundance: .
v_gene: TRBV27
d_gene: .
CDR3nt: TGTGCCAGCAGTCCCCTAGGATCGCCCGGGGAGCTGTTTTTT
CDR3aa: CASSPLGSPGELFF

j_gene: TRBJ2-7
abundance: .
v_gene: TRBV5-4
d_gene: TRBD2
CDR3nt: TGTGCCAGCAGCGGTGGGACTAGCGGGTCCTACGAGCAGTACTTC
CDR3aa: CASSGGTSGSYEQYF

j_gene: TRBJ2-7
abundance: .
v_gene: TRBV18
d_gene: .
CDR3nt: TGTGCCAGCTCACCTCTTCAGGACGAGCAGTACTTC
CDR3aa: CASSPLQDEQYF

j_gene: TRBJ2-6
abundance: .
v_gene: TRBV19
d_gene: .
CDR3nt: TGTGCCAGTAGTATAGATCAGGGTCTGCGGGGGGCCAACGTCCTGACTTTC
CDR3aa: CASSIDQGLRGANVLTF

j_gene: TRBJ1-2
abundance: .
v_gene: TRBV7-3
d_gene: TRBD1
CDR3nt: TGTGCCAGCAGCCGCCAGGGGGCCCTAAACTATGGCTACACCTTC
CDR3aa: CASSRQGALNYGYTF

j_gene: TRBJ2-1
abundance: .
v_gene: TRBV4-2
d_gene: TRBD2
CDR3nt: TGTGCCAGCAGCCAAGATGGGGCTAGCGGGGGCCGACGCGATGAGCAGTTCTTC
CDR3aa: CASSQDGASGGRRDEQFF

j_gene: TRBJ2-7
abundance: .
v_gene: TRBV2
d_gene: .
CDR3nt: TGTGCCAGCAGTGAAGCGTATCTTTCGGGGCAGTACTTC
CDR3aa: CASSEAYLSGQYF

j_gene: TRBJ1-4
abundance: .
v_gene: TRBV27
d_gene: .
CDR3nt: TGTGCCAGCAGTTTCCGTACAAGAAATGAAAAACTGTTTTTT
CDR3aa: CASSFRTRNEKLFF

j_gene: TRBJ1-5
abundance: .
v_gene: TRBV27
d_gene: .
CDR3nt: TGTGCCAGCAGTTTGTTAGGATCTAGGAGGGATCAGCCCCAGCATTTT
CDR3aa: CASSLLGSRRDQPQHF

j_gene: TRBJ2-7
abundance: .
v_gene: TRBV30
d_gene: TRBD1
CDR3nt: TGTGCCTGGAGTGTTGGGACAGGAATACTCTACGAGCAGTACTTC
CDR3aa: CAWSVGTGILYEQYF

j_gene: TRBJ2-1
abundance: .
v_gene: TRBV2
d_gene: TRBD2
CDR3nt: TGTGCCAGCAGTGGCGGACTAGCGGGGGATGGCAATGAGCAGTTCTTC
CDR3aa: CASSGGLAGDGNEQFF

j_gene: TRBJ1-1
abundance: .
v_gene: TRBV7-2
d_gene: TRBD1
CDR3nt: TGTGCCAGCAGCCCCGGGGACAGGGGGGACACTGAAGCTTTCTTT
CDR3aa: CASSPGDRGDTEAFF

j_gene: TRBJ2-3
abundance: .
v_gene: TRBV10-3
d_gene: TRBD2
CDR3nt: TGTGCCATCATTTCCCGGGAGGGAGGCACAGATACGCAGTATTTT
CDR3aa: CAIISREGGTDTQYF

j_gene: TRBJ2-5
abundance: .
v_gene: TRBV11-2
d_gene: TRBD2
CDR3nt: TGTGCCAGCAGCTTAAGCGGGGGGGAGACCCAGTACTTC
CDR3aa: CASSLSGGETQYF

j_gene: TRBJ2-1
abundance: .
v_gene: TRBV6-5
d_gene: .
CDR3nt: TGTGCCAGCAGTCCTCAGCGCGAGGTCTACAATGAGCAGTTCTTC
CDR3aa: CASSPQREVYNEQFF

j_gene: TRBJ2-5
abundance: .
v_gene: TRBV29-1
d_gene: .
CDR3nt: TGCAGCGTTGAAGCCCTTTCCGTCGGGGAGACCCAGTACTTC
CDR3aa: CSVEALSVGETQYF

j_gene: TRBJ2-1
abundance: .
v_gene: TRBV7-3
d_gene: .
CDR3nt: TGTGCCACCTCGCAGGGCAATGAGCAGTTCTTC
CDR3aa: CATSQGNEQFF

j_gene: TRBJ2-7
abundance: .
v_gene: TRBV4-2
d_gene: TRBD2
CDR3nt: TGTGCCAGCAGCCAAGATCTTGGGAGGGCCGAGCAGTACTTC
CDR3aa: CASSQDLGRAEQYF

j_gene: TRBJ1-2
abundance: .
v_gene: TRBV5-1
d_gene: .
CDR3nt: TGCGCCAGCAGCTTGGCAGCTAACTATGGCTACACCTTC
CDR3aa: CASSLAANYGYTF

j_gene: TRBJ2-7
abundance: .
v_gene: TRBV5-1
d_gene: .
CDR3nt: TGCGCCAGCAGCTCAGGGATTCCCCCTGCCGAGCAGTACTTC
CDR3aa: CASSSGIPPAEQYF

j_gene: TRBJ2-3
abundance: .
v_gene: TRBV30
d_gene: TRBD1
CDR3nt: TGTGCCTGGAGTCGCTACAGGGGTGGCACAGATACGCAGTATTTT
CDR3aa: CAWSRYRGGTDTQYF

j_gene: TRBJ2-3
abundance: .
v_gene: TRBV9
d_gene: TRBD2
CDR3nt: TGTGCCAGCAGCGTCAAAGTCCCGGGACTAGCGGGGGGGGTGGAAGATACGCAGTATTTT
CDR3aa: CASSVKVPGLAGGVEDTQYF

j_gene: TRBJ2-5
abundance: .
v_gene: TRBV5-1
d_gene: TRBD2
CDR3nt: TGCGCCAGCAGCTTGATCCCTAGCGGGGGTCAAGAGACCCAGTACTTC
CDR3aa: CASSLIPSGGQETQYF

j_gene: TRBJ2-5
abundance: .
v_gene: TRBV5-4
d_gene: TRBD1
CDR3nt: TGTGCCAGTTCGGGACAGCCCCAAGAGACCCAGTACTTC
CDR3aa: CASSGQPQETQYF

j_gene: TRBJ2-1
abundance: .
v_gene: TRBV29-1
d_gene: .
CDR3nt: TGCAGCGTTATCAGGGGTCTTTACAATGAGCAGTTCTTC
CDR3aa: CSVIRGLYNEQFF

j_gene: TRBJ1-1
abundance: .
v_gene: TRBV2
d_gene: .
CDR3nt: TGTGCCAGCAGCGACACAGGGTACACTGAAGCTTTCTTT
CDR3aa: CASSDTGYTEAFF

j_gene: TRBJ2-5
abundance: once
v_gene: TRBV2
d_gene: .
CDR3nt: TGTGCCAGCAGACCTGGTCGGGGGAAAGAGACCCAGTACTTC
CDR3aa: CASRPGRGKETQYF

j_gene: TRBJ2-1
abundance: .
v_gene: TRBV6-1
d_gene: TRBD2
CDR3nt: TGTGCCAGCAGTGAACGGGACTACTACAATGAGCAGTTCTTC
CDR3aa: CASSERDYYNEQFF

j_gene: TRBJ2-7
abundance: .
v_gene: TRBV5-1
d_gene: .
CDR3nt: TGCGCCAGCAGCTCCTCCCCTCAGGGGCTAAGCTCCTACGAGCAGTACTTC
CDR3aa: CASSSSPQGLSSYEQYF

j_gene: TRBJ2-1
abundance: .
v_gene: TRBV5-1
d_gene: TRBD1
CDR3nt: TGCGCCAGCAGCACTCAACAGGGGGCGACAATGTTCTTC
CDR3aa: CASSTQQGATMFF

j_gene: TRBJ2-7
abundance: .
v_gene: TRBV4-2
d_gene: .
CDR3nt: TGTGCCAGCAGCCAGGCGGACATCTCCTACGAGCAGTACTTC
CDR3aa: CASSQADISYEQYF

j_gene: TRBJ1-2
abundance: .
v_gene: TRBV27
d_gene: TRBD1
CDR3nt: TGTGCCAGCAGTTCATTAAGGACAGGGGTGCCCCTTACCTATGGCTACACCTTC
CDR3aa: CASSSLRTGVPLTYGYTF

j_gene: TRBJ1-5
abundance: few
v_gene: TRBV18
d_gene: .
CDR3nt: TGTGCCAGCTCACCCCGGACAGCCGGGGCCCAGCCCCAGCATTTT
CDR3aa: CASSPRTAGAQPQHF

j_gene: TRBJ2-7
abundance: .
v_gene: TRBV27
d_gene: .
CDR3nt: TGTGCCAGCAGTGCCCCTGCCCCAGGACTGGTCTACGAGCAGTACTTC
CDR3aa: CASSAPAPGLVYEQYF

j_gene: TRBJ2-7
abundance: .
v_gene: TRBV23-1
d_gene: .
CDR3nt: TGCGCCAGCAGTCAATCTTCAGGGCGCAGCTACGAGCAGTACTTC
CDR3aa: CASSQSSGRSYEQYF

j_gene: TRBJ2-7
abundance: .
v_gene: TRBV2
d_gene: TRBD2
CDR3nt: TGTGCCAGTGTGGCTAGCGGGACCTACGAGCAGTACTTC
CDR3aa: CASVASGTYEQYF

j_gene: TRBJ2-2
abundance: .
v_gene: TRBV29-1
d_gene: TRBD2
CDR3nt: TGCAGCGCCCTCGGACTAGCGGGGTCTTACACCGGGGAGCTGTTTTTT
CDR3aa: CSALGLAGSYTGELFF

j_gene: TRBJ1-1
abundance: .
v_gene: TRBV5-1
d_gene: .
CDR3nt: TGCGCCAGCAGCCCACCCCACTTGACTGAAGCTTTCTTT
CDR3aa: CASSPPHLTEAFF